Listed below are T cell receptor beta chains from one sample, sequenced in a study of CD8 T cells in Susac syndrome. From the immunoSEQ multiplex PCR reads, TCRdb called clonotypes with MiXCR, one entry per CDR3 protein. The sample lists roughly 180,000 distinct CDR3 sequences; about 94% were seen once. The sequenced sample consisted of CD4+ T cells from PBMCs. These receptor sequences come from a human donor with Susac syndrome. CDR3s include the opening cysteine and the closing phenylalanine or tryptophan. A D gene is named only where the DNA matches it firmly. Rows give clone size only sometimes, using once, few, many, or a class for an expanded clone.

J gene: TRBJ1-4
clone size: .
V gene: TRBV4-3
D gene: TRBD1
CDR3 DNA: TGCGCCAGCAGCCAATTTTCCGGACAGGGATGGGAAAAACTGTTTTTT
CDR3 protein: CASSQFSGQGWEKLFF

J gene: TRBJ1-1
clone size: .
V gene: TRBV5-1
D gene: .
CDR3 DNA: TGCGCCAGCAGTCCTTACTCGGGTAGACGGACTGAAGCTTTCTTT
CDR3 protein: CASSPYSGRRTEAFF

J gene: TRBJ2-1
clone size: once
V gene: TRBV5-1
D gene: .
CDR3 DNA: TGCGCCAGCAGCTCCCAGTATGAGCAGTTCTTC
CDR3 protein: CASSSQYEQFF

J gene: TRBJ2-7
clone size: .
V gene: TRBV28
D gene: .
CDR3 DNA: TGTGCCAGCAGTTCCTCGGGTCCGTACGAGCAGTACTTC
CDR3 protein: CASSSSGPYEQYF

J gene: TRBJ2-1
clone size: .
V gene: TRBV7-8
D gene: .
CDR3 DNA: TGTGCCAGCTCCCATGGTAGGGCAGGCTACAATGAGCAGTTCTTC
CDR3 protein: CASSHGRAGYNEQFF

J gene: TRBJ2-7
clone size: .
V gene: TRBV20-1
D gene: TRBD2
CDR3 DNA: TGCAGTGCTAGGGATGGGACTAGCGGGAGGGCCGACGAGCAGTACTTC
CDR3 protein: CSARDGTSGRADEQYF

J gene: TRBJ2-2
clone size: once
V gene: TRBV16
D gene: TRBD1
CDR3 DNA: TGTGCCAGCAGCCCCCCCCACAACAGGGGTTCGAACACCGGGGAGCTGTTTTTT
CDR3 protein: CASSPPHNRGSNTGELFF

J gene: TRBJ1-5
clone size: .
V gene: TRBV19
D gene: .
CDR3 DNA: TGTGCCAGTAGTTCCCAGGGTGGCGGACAGCCCCAGCATTTT
CDR3 protein: CASSSQGGGQPQHF

J gene: TRBJ2-1
clone size: .
V gene: TRBV28
D gene: .
CDR3 DNA: TGTGCCAGCAGTTTACATCTTTTCGTCTCTTTC
CDR3 protein: CASSLHLFVSF

J gene: TRBJ2-3
clone size: .
V gene: TRBV12-3/TRBV12-4
D gene: TRBD1
CDR3 DNA: TGTGCCAGCGTACGTGGGACAGGTGAAAAGACCCACACAGATACGCAGTATTTT
CDR3 protein: CASVRGTGEKTHTDTQYF

J gene: TRBJ2-2
clone size: .
V gene: TRBV7-8
D gene: .
CDR3 DNA: TGTGCCAGCAGCTTAGCGTCCCACACCGGGGAGCTGTTTTTT
CDR3 protein: CASSLASHTGELFF

J gene: TRBJ2-1
clone size: .
V gene: TRBV6-2/TRBV6-3
D gene: .
CDR3 DNA: TGTGCCAGCGGGGGCCGCGCTAGAGCGAATGAGCAGTTCTTC
CDR3 protein: CASGGRARANEQFF

J gene: TRBJ1-5
clone size: few
V gene: TRBV7-2
D gene: TRBD1
CDR3 DNA: TGTGCCAGCAGCCCGACAGGGGGAGGTCAGCCCCAGCATTTT
CDR3 protein: CASSPTGGGQPQHF

J gene: TRBJ2-5
clone size: .
V gene: TRBV3-1
D gene: .
CDR3 DNA: TGTGCCAGCAGCCGGATCTGGGGAGAGACCCAGTACTTC
CDR3 protein: CASSRIWGETQYF

J gene: TRBJ1-1
clone size: .
V gene: TRBV19
D gene: .
CDR3 DNA: TGTGCCAGTATTGAGGGCACGAACACTGAAGCTTTCTTT
CDR3 protein: CASIEGTNTEAFF

J gene: TRBJ2-6
clone size: .
V gene: TRBV28
D gene: .
CDR3 DNA: TGTGCCAGCAGTGTCGGTTCATCTGGGGCCAACGTCCTGACTTTC
CDR3 protein: CASSVGSSGANVLTF

J gene: TRBJ2-1
clone size: .
V gene: TRBV5-1
D gene: TRBD1
CDR3 DNA: TGCGCCAGCAGCTGGACAGGTTACAATGAGCAGTTCTTC
CDR3 protein: CASSWTGYNEQFF

J gene: TRBJ2-6
clone size: .
V gene: TRBV2
D gene: TRBD1
CDR3 DNA: TGTGCCAGCAGTCAACAGGGGGGTGCTGGGGCCAACGTCCTGACTTTC
CDR3 protein: CASSQQGGAGANVLTF